Each of the 11 T cell receptor beta chains below was sequenced from the same sample in a study of blood T cell repertoires in COVID-19. Some clones are missing from TCRdb's copy, which holds only in-frame ones; the method was immunoSEQ multiplex PCR. The data contain under 30,000 clones, more than 75% of them singletons. Input material: peripheral blood. The receptors stem from a human donor in a cohort sampled during active COVID-19. The donor label of this sample is uncertain.

This chain joins TRBV30 and TRBJ2-2; 12 nucleotides align to TRBD2. This CDR3 has 15 amino acids. The germline V gene has CDR1 GTSNPN and CDR2 SVGIG (reference sequence). V was clipped by 5 bases and J by 7 bases; unmatched bases: 8. The CDR3, as DNA: TGTGCCTGGCAAAAGGGACTAGCGGGCGGCGGGGAGCTGTTTTTT. Its translation: CAWQKGLAGGGELFF.

The chain employs TRBV19 and TRBJ2-5; D is possibly TRBD2 (6 bases). CDR1 and CDR2 from the germline V gene are LNHDA and SQIVND (reference sequence). Trimming took off 4 bases at V and 2 bases at J, with 20 bases between the two ends. The CDR3 has 17 residues. The CDR3 reads CASSKSGPGLRQETQYF. DNA of the CDR3: TGTGCCAGTAGTAAATCCGGGCCGGGACTGAGACAAGAGACCCAGTACTTC.

CDR3 protein: CSARRYNEQFF. The CDR3 DNA sequence: TGCAGTGCTAGGAGATACAATGAGCAGTTCTTC. The rearrangement joins TRBV20-1 to TRBJ2-1; D ambiguous. Germline V gene data show CDR1 as DFQATT and CDR2 as SNEGSKA (reference sequence). The ends were cut back, 3 bases at V and 4 bases at J, with 4 bases in the middle. The CDR3 consists of 11 residues.

The J gene is TRBJ1-2, the V gene TRBV12-5; TRBD1 is a possible D gene (6 bases). The length of the CDR3 is 14 residues. The V end lost 2 bases, the J end lost 7 bases, and 14 bases lay between the germline ends. Per the germline V gene, CDR1 is LGHNT and CDR2 is FRNRAP. CDR3 protein: CASGLQGIFSGYTF. The CDR3 nucleotides are TGTGCTAGTGGTTTGCAGGGGATTTTCTCTGGCTACACCTTC.

The J gene is TRBJ2-1, the V gene TRBV9, with TRBD2 matching 11 bases. V lost 3 bases, J lost 6 bases, and 5 bases stayed unmatched. In germline, CDR1 is SGDLS, CDR2 YYNGEE. This CDR3 contains 15 residues. The CDR3 DNA reads TGTGCCAGCAGCGCTAGCGGGAGGCCACTCAATGAGCAGTTCTTC. This gives the protein CASSASGRPLNEQFF.

This chain links TRBV5-1 with TRBJ2-7; 9 nucleotides align to TRBD2. From germline, CDR1 is SGHRS and CDR2 YFSETQ. The J segment lost 0 bases and the V segment lost 3 bases, leaving 1 base of the junction unmatched. The CDR3 consists of 14 residues. CDR3 sequence: CASSSSGTSYEQYF. In DNA form, the CDR3 reads TGCGCCAGCAGCTCTAGCGGGACCTCCTACGAGCAGTACTTC.

This chain connects TRBV9 to TRBJ2-1; 8 nucleotides match TRBD2. V lost 0 bases to trimming and J lost 7 bases; unmatched junction nucleotides: 6. This CDR3 region has 15 residues. Germline V gene lookup returns CDR1 SGDLS and CDR2 YYNGEE. CDR3 protein: CASSVGAGAGNEQFF. The CDR3, as DNA: TGTGCCAGCAGCGTAGGAGCGGGAGCGGGGAATGAGCAGTTCTTC.

This rearrangement joins TRBV2 to TRBJ1-1; TRBD1 aligns across 8 bases. The germline V gene has CDR1 SNHLY and CDR2 FYNNEI. The CDR3 is 14 amino acids. V lost 4 bases and J lost 1; bases outside the gene matches: 2. The CDR3 loop is CASSAGQGNTEAFF. CDR3 in DNA: TGTGCCAGCAGTGCCGGACAGGGGAACACTGAAGCTTTCTTT.

The chain employs TRBV11-2 and TRBJ2-1; 8 bases align to TRBD2. The length of the CDR3 is 15 residues. The trim removed 4 bases at V and 2 bases at J, leaving 4 bases unmatched. The germline gives CDR1 SGHAT, CDR2 FQNNGV. CDR3 amino acids: CASSWTGGAYNEQFF. CDR3 DNA: TGTGCCAGCAGCTGGACCGGGGGGGCCTACAATGAGCAGTTCTTC. The full variable domain, completed using reference TRBV11-2 and TRBJ2-1, is EAGVAQSPRYKIIEKRQSVAFWCNPISGHATLYWYQQILGQGPKLLIQFQNNGVVDDSQLPKDRFSAERLKGVDSTLKIQPAKLEDSAVYLCASSWTGGAYNEQFFGPGTRLTVL.

The chain couples TRBV2 to TRBJ2-7; D is perhaps TRBD1 (5 bases). Germline-derived CDR1 and CDR2 are SNHLY and FYNNEI. The CDR3 totals 14 residues. V was trimmed by 3 bases and J by 2 bases, leaving 11 bases between them. This CDR3 is CASSDQGQTYEQYF. Here the CDR3 DNA reads TGTGCCAGCAGTGACCAGGGCCAAACCTACGAGCAGTACTTC.

The chain couples TRBV15 to TRBJ2-5, with TRBD2 as a possible D gene (7 bases). The germline V gene has CDR1 LNHNV and CDR2 YYDKDF (reference sequence). The germline V and J ends were trimmed by 1 base and 3 bases, with 15 bases remaining between them. This CDR3 is 16 amino acids long. The CDR3 loop is CATSRAYGGPKETQYF. CDR3 bases: TGTGCCACCAGCAGAGCGTACGGGGGGCCCAAAGAGACCCAGTACTTC.